These 18 T cell receptor beta chains originate from one sample sequenced in a study of CD8 T cells in ankylosing spondylitis (dated by TCRdb to the late 2010s). Library method: 5' RACE. The reads were generated on an Illumina HiSeq 2500. Using fastp at Q25 and MiXCR, TCRdb reprocessed the public reads and kept productive beta chains. Entries are consolidated by CDR3 protein sequence, retaining the most common genes and DNA. The sample table lists 50,000 to 75,000 distinct CDR3 sequences, over 5% of them with a count of one. The ten biggest clones cover under 6% of the sample. Source material: synovial fluid, either unsorted or a sorted T cell fraction (not recorded which). These TCRs come from a male donor with ankylosing spondylitis.

The rearrangement joins TRBV7-2 to TRBJ2-2, with 8 positions matching TRBD1. J gave up 6 bases and V 5 bases, and 8 bases lay outside the gene matches. CDR1 is SGHTA and CDR2 is FQGNSA in the germline V gene. This CDR3 contains 15 residues. The CDR3 sequence: CASSPSPDRAGELFF. CDR3 sequence (DNA): TGTGCCAGCAGCCCAAGCCCGGACAGGGCCGGGGAGCTGTTTTTT. Based on the CDR3 plus reference TRBV7-2 and TRBJ2-2, the full variable domain is GAGVSQSPSNKVTEKGKDVELRCDPISGHTALYWYRQSLGQGLEFLIYFQGNSAPDKSGLPSDRFSAERTGGSVSTLTIQRTQQEDSAVYLCASSPSPDRAGELFFGEGSRLTVL.

This clonotype was seen at least ten times. This chain connects TRBV6-5 to TRBJ1-1; maybe TRBD1 (6 bases). CDR1 MNHEY and CDR2 SVGAGI come from the germline V gene. The CDR3 length is 15 residues. V was pared by 5 bases and J by 0 bases, with 13 bases between. CDR3 region: CASSTWDNLNTEAFF. CDR3 in DNA: TGTGCCAGCAGTACTTGGGACAACCTGAACACTGAAGCTTTCTTT.

The V gene is TRBV4-1, the J gene TRBJ1-2; D is unclear. Trimming shortened V by 1 base and J by 4 bases, and 16 bases separated the two germline ends. The CDR3 is made up of 16 amino acids. Germline V gives CDR1 MGHRA, CDR2 YSYEKL. The CDR3 reads CASSQVPMDGIYGYTF. Written as DNA, the CDR3 is TGCGCCAGCAGCCAAGTGCCCATGGACGGAATCTATGGCTACACCTTC.

There are many counts of this clonotype. The chain links TRBV28 to TRBJ2-5; 10 bases line up with TRBD1. Per the germline V gene, CDR1 is MDHEN and CDR2 is SYDVKM. The CDR3 loop spans 16 amino acids. The trim removed 6 bases at V and 1 base at J, leaving 8 bases unmatched. CDR3 amino acids: CASRVPGQGSQETQYF. Written as DNA, the CDR3 is TGTGCCAGCAGGGTCCCGGGACAGGGGAGCCAAGAGACCCAGTACTTC.

This chain joins TRBV10-3 and TRBJ2-1, with D possibly TRBD2 on 6 matching bases. Trimming stripped 2 bases from V and 2 bases from J, with 10 bases between. The CDR3 has 15 residues. Germline CDR1 ENHRY, CDR2 SYGVKD. CDR3 in DNA: TGTGCCATCAGTGAGGCCTCGGGGGCCTACAATGAGCAGTTCTTC. Translated: CAISEASGAYNEQFF.

The genes are TRBV18 and TRBJ1-1, with a possible D match to TRBD1 (6 bases). V was shortened by 3 bases and J by 2 bases, with 10 bases between the two germline ends. Germline lookup yields CDR1 KGHSH and CDR2 LQKENI. The CDR3 extends over 14 amino acids. The CDR3 loop is CASSPRGLNTEAFF. DNA for the CDR3: TGTGCCAGCTCACCGCGGGGGCTAAACACTGAAGCTTTCTTT.

The chain is built from TRBV30 and TRBJ2-5; D perhaps matches TRBD1 (5 bases). This CDR3 spans 13 amino acids. The germline V and J ends were trimmed by 5 bases and 5 bases, with 15 bases remaining between them. Germline V gene lookup returns CDR1 GTSNPN and CDR2 SVGIG (reference sequence). CDR3 DNA sequence: TGTGCCTGGCGACGCTGGGGCACGGAGACCCAGTACTTC. Protein product: CAWRRWGTETQYF.

The chain has TRBV7-2 and TRBJ2-2; the match to TRBD2 covers 8 bases. Germline trimming cut 5 bases from V and 10 bases from J; bases unmatched to any gene: 12. This CDR3 is built from 15 residues. Looked up from germline, CDR1 is SGHTA and CDR2 is FQGNSA. CDR3 sequence reads: CASSQSRSGSQELFF. The DNA for the CDR3 is TGTGCCAGCAGCCAAAGCCGAAGCGGGAGTCAGGAGCTGTTTTTT.

This clonotype appeared a few times. The chain carries TRBV5-1 and TRBJ1-4; D perhaps matches TRBD1 (6 bases). The CDR3 contains 15 residues. Trimming shortened V by 6 bases and J by 3 bases, and 15 bases separated the two germline ends. From germline, CDR1 is SGHRS and CDR2 YFSETQ. Here the CDR3 reads CASTRDTRANEKLFF. The DNA for the CDR3 is TGCGCCAGCACGCGGGACACAAGGGCTAATGAAAAACTGTTTTTT.

This clonotype was counted at least ten times. CDR3 sequence reads: CASSSKGGVSTYEQYF. The CDR3 nucleotides are TGTGCCAGCAGCTCAAAAGGGGGGGTTTCTACCTACGAGCAGTACTTC. This chain connects TRBV7-2 to TRBJ2-7; D is possibly TRBD2 (7 bases). Trimming pared 4 bases from V and 2 bases from J, leaving 18 bases between. The CDR3 runs 16 residues. Germline assignment: CDR1 SGHTA and CDR2 FQGNSA.

The rearrangement uses TRBV29-1 and TRBJ2-1; maybe TRBD2 (6 bases). This CDR3 comprises 13 residues. Per germline, CDR1 SQVTM and CDR2 ANQGSEA. Trimming stripped 6 bases from V and 8 bases from J, with 17 bases between. CDR3: CSVGGWGNDEQFF. The DNA of the CDR3 is TGCAGCGTGGGGGGATGGGGGAACGATGAGCAGTTCTTC.

At least ten counts were recorded for this clonotype. The chain combines TRBV5-1 with TRBJ1-3; D might be TRBD1 (6 bases). V lost 4 bases to trimming and J lost 0 bases, with 8 bases between them. Germline V gene sequence: CDR1 SGHRS, CDR2 YFSETQ. The CDR3 length is 14 residues. As DNA, the CDR3 is TGCGCCAGCAGCAGGACAGTCTCTGGAAACACCATATATTTT. Translation: CASSRTVSGNTIYF.

This clonotype was recorded at least ten times. The chain is built from TRBV7-2 and TRBJ2-7, with 11 positions matching TRBD1. Germline-derived CDR1 and CDR2 are SGHTA and FQGNSA. The V gene end was trimmed by 5 bases and the J gene end by 7 bases; junction bases not matched to a gene: 10. This CDR3 has 15 amino acids. In DNA, the CDR3 is TGTGCCAGCAGCGAAATCCGGGACAGGGGGGCAGAGCAGTACTTC. It yields the protein CASSEIRDRGAEQYF.

This clonotype was picked up many times. V and J are TRBV6-5 and TRBJ1-1, with D maybe TRBD1 (6 bases). The CDR3 contains 16 residues. Germline V gene lookup returns CDR1 MNHEY and CDR2 SVGAGI. V shed 0 bases and J shed 5 bases, with 16 bases lying between them. The CDR3 here is CASSYSIVRGQTEAFF. The CDR3 region has the DNA TGTGCCAGCAGTTACTCGATAGTTCGGGGGCAGACTGAAGCTTTCTTT.

The sample holds many counts of this clonotype. V is TRBV19 and J is TRBJ2-1; D remains unclear. V gave up 1 base and J gave up 10 bases, with 14 bases separating them. Germline CDR1 LNHDA, CDR2 SQIVND (reference sequence). The CDR3 spans 14 residues. CDR3 in amino acids: CASSIAPSLPEQFF. The CDR3, as DNA: TGTGCCAGTAGTATAGCCCCGAGTCTGCCCGAGCAGTTCTTC.

There are many counts of this clonotype. This sequence joins TRBV5-1 and TRBJ2-3; the match to TRBD2 covers 8 bases. The J segment lost 4 bases and the V segment lost 2 bases, leaving 18 bases of the junction unmatched. The germline CDR1 and CDR2 sequences are SGHRS and YFSETQ. This CDR3 contains 19 residues. DNA for the CDR3: TGCGCCAGCAGCTTTAGGATTACTAGCGGCGGGAATGGGGCAGATACGCAGTATTTT. It codes for CASSFRITSGGNGADTQYF.

The sample holds a few counts of this clonotype. The chain combines TRBV7-2 with TRBJ2-5; TRBD2 is a possible D gene (5 bases). The CDR3 extends over 15 amino acids. The germline CDR1 and CDR2 sequences are SGHTA and FQGNSA. V lost 3 bases and J lost 2, with 13 bases in between. The CDR3 nucleotides are TGTGCCAGCAGCTTCCAACCGGGAATACAAGAGACCCAGTACTTC. Amino acid sequence: CASSFQPGIQETQYF.

This clonotype is large. CDR3 sequence reads: CSARDSSPDTDTQYF. CDR3 coding DNA: TGCAGTGCTAGAGATAGCTCCCCCGACACAGATACGCAGTATTTT. The V and J genes are TRBV20-1 and TRBJ2-3; D gene unclear. The CDR3 length is 15 residues. V lost 0 bases to trimming and J lost 2 bases, with 12 bases between them. Per the germline V gene, CDR1 is DFQATT and CDR2 is SNEGSKA (reference sequence).